These 11 T cell receptor beta chains were all obtained from the same sample, sequenced in a study of Tregs in tolerant kidney transplant recipients. Libraries were prepared by immunoSEQ multiplex PCR; TCRdb keeps only in-frame clonotypes and omits some of them. The table records 55,000 to 80,000 clones, 95% to 98% of them present only once. Sequenced material: Tregs from blood, taken before the transplant. All receptors come from a human donor who received a combined kidney and bone marrow transplant.

This clone is a singleton in its sample. The chain joins TRBV11-2 to TRBJ1-2; 7 bases are a match to TRBD1. J was trimmed by 8 bases and V by 4 bases; bases with no gene match: 10. The germline V gene has CDR1 SGHAT and CDR2 FQNNGV. The CDR3 has 14 residues. CDR3: CASSSLYGTDGYTF. CDR3 bases: TGTGCCAGCAGCTCCTTATATGGGACAGACGGCTACACCTTC. The full variable domain, in which reference TRBV11-2 and TRBJ1-2 provide the parts outside the CDR3, is EAGVAQSPRYKIIEKRQSVAFWCNPISGHATLYWYQQILGQGPKLLIQFQNNGVVDDSQLPKDRFSAERLKGVDSTLKIQPAKLEDSAVYLCASSSLYGTDGYTFGSGTRLTVV.

The rearrangement links TRBV5-6 to TRBJ1-2; a weak D match, TRBD1 (6 bases). The CDR3 runs 15 residues. Between the trimmed V and J ends, which lost 4 bases and 4 bases, there was a span of 17 bases. Germline CDR1 SGHDT, CDR2 YYEEEE. The CDR3 loop reads CASSPYAQGTYGYTF. The CDR3 coding sequence is TGTGCCAGCAGCCCGTACGCACAGGGTACCTATGGCTACACCTTC. The full variable domain, its missing parts supplied by reference TRBV5-6 and TRBJ1-2, is DAGVTQSPTHLIKTRGQQVTLRCSPKSGHDTVSWYQQALGQGPQFIFQYYEEEERQRGNFPDRFSGHQFPNYSSELNVNALLLGDSALYLCASSPYAQGTYGYTFGSGTRLTVV.

CDR3 loop: CASSLGQSYGYTF. The CDR3 DNA follows: TGTGCCAGCAGCTTGGGACAGAGCTATGGCTACACCTTC. The chain joins TRBV7-2 to TRBJ1-2, with 7 positions matching TRBD1. The ends lost 3 bases at V and 4 bases at J; junction bases unmatched: 2. CDR1 is SGHTA and CDR2 is FQGNSA in the germline V gene. This CDR3 is built from 13 residues. The full variable domain, rest sourced from reference TRBV7-2 and TRBJ1-2, is GAGVSQSPSNKVTEKGKDVELRCDPISGHTALYWYRQSLGQGLEFLIYFQGNSAPDKSGLPSDRFSAERTGGSVSTLTIQRTQQEDSAVYLCASSLGQSYGYTFGSGTRLTVV.

The V and J genes are TRBV19 and TRBJ1-1; perhaps TRBD1 as D (6 bases). The CDR3 sequence is 13 residues long. V lost 7 bases and J 1 base, leaving 10 bases between the germline ends. Looked up from germline, CDR1 is LNHDA and CDR2 is SQIVND (reference sequence). Written as DNA, the CDR3 is TGTGCCAGTAATCGGGGGGCGAACACTGAAGCTTTCTTT. It encodes CASNRGANTEAFF.

This sequence joins TRBV9 and TRBJ2-1; 7 bases map to TRBD2. CDR3 size: 13 residues. V trimming: 3 bases; J trimming: 6 bases; junction bases outside the gene matches: 3. In germline, CDR1 is SGDLS, CDR2 YYNGEE. This chain's CDR3 is CASSAGLINEQFF. The CDR3 DNA sequence: TGTGCCAGCAGCGCGGGACTAATCAATGAGCAGTTCTTC. Combining the CDR3 with reference TRBV9 and TRBJ2-1 gives the whole variable domain DSGVTQTPKHLITATGQRVTLRCSPRSGDLSVYWYQQSLDQGLQFLIQYYNGEERAKGNILERFSAQQFPDLHSELNLSSLELGDSALYFCASSAGLINEQFFGPGTRLTVL.

The J gene is TRBJ2-1, the V gene TRBV6-1, with D perhaps matching TRBD2 (5 bases). The V gene's germline CDR1 is MNHNS and CDR2 SASEGT. This CDR3 is 13 amino acids long. V lost 8 bases and J 10 bases, leaving 18 bases between the germline ends. The CDR3 spells CASGVSFEGEQFF. For the CDR3, the DNA is TGTGCCAGCGGGGTTTCGTTTGAGGGCGAGCAGTTCTTC.

The chain recombines TRBV11-3 with TRBJ2-4; the match to TRBD1 covers 7 bases. This CDR3 has 18 residues. V lost 4 bases, J lost 2 bases, and 14 bases stayed unmatched. Germline CDR1 is SGHNT and CDR2 is YENEEA. The CDR3 loop reads CASSSDRVLRLSKNIQYF. The DNA for the CDR3 is TGTGCCAGCAGCTCCGACAGGGTACTACGCCTTTCCAAAAACATTCAGTACTTC.

The genes are TRBV30 and TRBJ1-1; D unclear. Trimming stripped 0 bases from V and 1 base from J, with 6 bases between. This CDR3 contains 13 residues. Germline assignment: CDR1 GTSNPN and CDR2 SVGIG (reference sequence). The CDR3 protein is CAWSVRRNTEAFF. CDR3 DNA sequence: TGTGCCTGGAGTGTACGGAGGAACACTGAAGCTTTCTTT.

The rearrangement uses TRBV7-3 and TRBJ2-1, with 7 bases that match TRBD2. V trimming: 5 bases; J trimming: 9 bases; junction bases outside the gene matches: 7. CDR3 size: 13 residues. CDR1 and CDR2 from the germline V gene are SGHTA and FQGTGA. CDR3 sequence: CASSVTRTSEQFF. The CDR3, as DNA: TGTGCCAGCAGCGTTACCCGGACTAGTGAGCAGTTCTTC.

This chain links TRBV19 with TRBJ1-2, with D possibly TRBD1 on 5 matching bases. Trimming shortened V by 6 bases and J by 4 bases, and 15 bases separated the two germline ends. The CDR3 is 14 amino acids. The germline V gene encodes CDR1 LNHDA and CDR2 SQIVND (reference sequence). In DNA, the CDR3 is TGTGCCAGTAGCCCACAAGACAGATCCTATGGCTACACCTTC. This gives the protein CASSPQDRSYGYTF.

The CDR3 nucleotides read TGCGCCAGCAGCTTCCAATCAACTGAAGCTTTCTTT. Translation: CASSFQSTEAFF. V is TRBV5-1 and J is TRBJ1-1, with D unclear. This CDR3 region has 12 residues. V was trimmed by 2 bases and J by 5 bases, leaving 7 bases between them. The V gene's germline CDR1 is SGHRS and CDR2 YFSETQ.